Detailed here is one T cell receptor (beta chain). This entry is derived from a study of blood T cell repertoires in COVID-19. Looking at the study overall: COVID-19 samples from acute and convalescent phases originated in the United States, Italy and Spain. T cells, B-cell-depleted T cells, or PBMCs provided the cDNA or gDNA that served as material.

The CDR3 length is 14 residues. CDR1 and CDR2 (germline): SGHRS, YFSETQ. Trimming shortened V by 7 bases and J by 4 bases, and 16 bases separated the two germline ends. Methods used by the authors: Amplification of reference gene primers was used by the study to estimate nucleated cell counts. Sequencing was performed with immunoSEQ multiplex PCR; in TCRdb, only in-frame clones are kept and a portion is missing. The D gene and trimming were derived from the DNA, and the V and J assignments and clone size from that table. Of 23,000 or so clones in the sample, roughly 84% were seen once. The sequence derives from a man aged 50 to 59 with active COVID-19. This chain links TRBV5-1 with TRBJ2-3; D might be TRBD2 (6 bases). Sequences were obtained from peripheral blood. CDR3: CASAGSPSPDTQYF. The CDR3 DNA sequence: TGCGCCAGCGCGGGGTCCCCATCTCCAGATACGCAGTATTTT.